The 3 T cell receptor beta chains given below trace back to one sample, sequenced in a study of CD4 and CD8 cells across lung adenocarcinoma regions. MiXCR was run by TCRdb on the PCR reads, yielding one entry per CDR3 protein. The sample lists approximately 24,000 distinct CDR3 sequences; almost 50% were seen once. The sequenced material came from CD8+ T cells from the center of a lung tumor. These receptors all come from a male donor with lung adenocarcinoma. The CD4 and CD8 labels of this study may be unreliable.

The chain couples TRBV6-1 to TRBJ2-5; TRBD2 is a possible D gene (6 bases). Trimming stripped 0 bases from V and 11 bases from J, with 25 bases between. This CDR3 is built from 17 residues. Germline CDR1 MNHNS, CDR2 SASEGT. The CDR3 sequence is CASSEAPVVLPRREQYF. The CDR3 DNA reads TGTGCCAGCAGTGAAGCCCCCGTGGTCCTCCCACGTCGGGAGCAGTACTTC.

This clonotype was recorded a few times. This chain links TRBV30 with TRBJ2-1; the D is unclear. Germline lookup yields CDR1 GTSNPN and CDR2 SVGIG (reference sequence). The CDR3 is 12 amino acids. Between the trimmed V and J ends, which lost 3 bases and 7 bases, there was a span of 10 bases. CDR3 region: CAWRMAENEQFF. CDR3 bases: TGTGCCTGGAGAATGGCAGAGAATGAGCAGTTCTTC.

In its sample, this clonotype ranks as medium-sized. The gene calls are TRBV10-3 and TRBJ2-1, with 10 positions matching TRBD1. The length of the CDR3 is 16 residues. Per germline, CDR1 ENHRY and CDR2 SYGVKD. The ends lost 6 bases at V and 7 bases at J; junction bases unmatched: 12. CDR3 sequence (DNA): TGTGCCATCAGAGGGACAGGGGAAATGCGGGGGAATGAGCAGTTCTTC. Translation: CAIRGTGEMRGNEQFF.